This entry lists 16 T cell receptor beta chains sequenced from one sample in a study of CD8 T cells in ankylosing spondylitis. Study-wide findings and caveats: Typical of ankylosing spondylitis blood, it appeared, was a TCR beta motif of 7 or 8 highly homologous variants.

In TCRdb, the 5' RACE reads were re-called with MiXCR into one record per CDR3 protein. The repertoire holds some 220,000 distinct CDR3 sequences, around 6.6% seen once, with 11% to 15% in the top ten. Their target antigens are unknown. Sequencing was carried out using blood, either unsorted or a sorted T cell fraction (not recorded which). The receptors were sampled from a male donor with ankylosing spondylitis.

The genes are TRBV7-9 and TRBJ1-2; D is unresolved. Germline lookup yields CDR1 SEHNR and CDR2 FQNEAQ (reference sequence). V was pared by 5 bases and J by 7 bases, with 17 bases between. The CDR3 length is 14 residues. CDR3 amino acids: CASSLLESQLGYTF. CDR3 coding DNA: TGTGCCAGCAGCCTGCTTGAGAGCCAACTTGGCTACACCTTC.

This clonotype was found a few times. This chain joins TRBV27 and TRBJ2-7; a possible D gene is TRBD1 (5 bases). Per the germline V gene, CDR1 is MNHEY and CDR2 is SMNVEV (reference sequence). Trimming left V 6 bases short and J 3 bases short, with 18 bases between. The CDR3 contains 15 residues. CDR3 coding DNA: TGTGCCAGCAGGCCCATTGGAATTCAGGGCTACGAGCAGTACTTC. Its translation: CASRPIGIQGYEQYF.

This clonotype was counted at least ten times. J is TRBJ2-1 and V is TRBV3-1, with D uncertain. The CDR3 extends over 15 amino acids. Germline V gives CDR1 LGHDT, CDR2 YNNKEL (reference sequence). V lost 4 bases and J 2 bases, leaving 12 bases between the germline ends. The CDR3 DNA reads as TGTGCCAGCAGCCTCTTCGCGGCGACCTACAATGAGCAGTTCTTC. Translating gives CASSLFAATYNEQFF.

The CDR3 DNA reads TGCGCCAGCAGCCCACGGACGGGATGGAACACTGAAGCTTTCTTT. Translated, it gives CASSPRTGWNTEAFF. The chain joins TRBV4-1 to TRBJ1-1; D remains unclear. V lost 4 bases to trimming and J lost 1 base, with 13 bases between them. The CDR3 is made up of 15 amino acids. The germline V gene encodes CDR1 MGHRA and CDR2 YSYEKL.

This clonotype was seen at least ten times. V and J are TRBV18 and TRBJ2-3; D is uncertain. This CDR3 has 15 residues. Trimming stripped 2 bases from V and 1 base from J, with 10 bases between. From germline, CDR1 is KGHSH and CDR2 LQKENI. Here the CDR3 DNA reads TGTGCCAGCTCACCATCAACATCCGGCACAGATACGCAGTATTTT. Its protein product is CASSPSTSGTDTQYF.

This clonotype was found many times. The rearrangement joins TRBV4-1 to TRBJ2-7; TRBD2 is a possible D gene (5 bases). Germline V gene lookup returns CDR1 MGHRA and CDR2 YSYEKL. V lost 0 bases and J 2 bases, leaving 11 bases between the germline ends. This CDR3 region has 15 residues. The CDR3 is CASSQESGVTYEQYF. CDR3 sequence (DNA): TGCGCCAGCAGCCAAGAAAGCGGCGTAACCTACGAGCAGTACTTC.

This clonotype appeared many times. The rearrangement joins TRBV5-4 to TRBJ2-3; D remains unclear. The CDR3 has 15 residues. Per the germline V gene, CDR1 is SGHNT and CDR2 is YYREEE (reference sequence). V lost 0 bases to trimming and J lost 2 bases, with 10 bases between them. The CDR3 DNA reads as TGTGCCAGCAGCTTGGTGGGTCAGCTCACAGATACGCAGTATTTT. Its protein product is CASSLVGQLTDTQYF.

The chain uses TRBV2 and TRBJ2-7, with TRBD1 matching over 7 bases. In germline, CDR1 is SNHLY, CDR2 FYNNEI. The CDR3 is 12 amino acids. V lost 9 bases to trimming and J lost 3 bases; unmatched junction nucleotides: 5. CDR3 nucleotide sequence: TGTGCCAGTTCGACAGGGCGCTACGAGCAGTACTTC. This gives the protein CASSTGRYEQYF.

The V gene is TRBV5-1, the J gene TRBJ2-1; 9 bases are a match to TRBD2. The length of the CDR3 is 14 residues. Germline V gene data show CDR1 as SGHRS and CDR2 as YFSETQ. V dropped 2 bases and J dropped 10; count of bases not matched to a gene: 7. CDR3 protein: CASSLSGGLGEQFF. The CDR3, as DNA: TGCGCCAGCAGCTTAAGCGGGGGGCTTGGGGAGCAGTTCTTC.

This clonotype was picked up many times. CDR3 in DNA: TGTGCCATCAGTCCCTCAGGGGGGATCGGGGATGAGCAGTTCTTC. It translates to CAISPSGGIGDEQFF. V usage is TRBV10-3 and J usage is TRBJ2-1, with a tentative D call TRBD1 (7 bases). The CDR3 sequence is 15 residues long. V lost 5 bases and J 8 bases, leaving 19 bases between the germline ends. Per germline, CDR1 ENHRY and CDR2 SYGVKD.

This clonotype has ten or more counts. The chain uses TRBV10-3 and TRBJ1-3; a possible D gene is TRBD1 (5 bases). CDR3 length: 18 amino acids. V was cut by 2 bases and J by 0 bases, with 17 bases left in between. Per the germline V gene, CDR1 is ENHRY and CDR2 is SYGVKD. DNA for the CDR3: TGTGCCATCAGTGAGCCTTGGGGCAGGTTTTACTCTGGAAACACCATATATTTT. Its translation is CAISEPWGRFYSGNTIYF.

In this sample, this clonotype turned up many times. The rearrangement joins TRBV9 to TRBJ1-1; possibly TRBD1 for D (5 bases). V was trimmed by 3 bases and J by 3 bases, leaving 12 bases between them. The germline CDR1 and CDR2 sequences are SGDLS and YYNGEE. This CDR3 has 14 amino acids. The CDR3 sequence is CASSDDGGDTEAFF. The CDR3 nucleotides are TGTGCCAGCAGCGACGACGGAGGGGACACTGAAGCTTTCTTT.

The gene calls are TRBV12-5 and TRBJ2-1; no firm D call. Germline V gene sequence: CDR1 LGHNT, CDR2 FRNRAP. The CDR3 contains 12 residues. Trimming stripped 1 base from V and 8 bases from J, with 6 bases between. The CDR3 DNA reads as TGTGCTAGTGGTTTGGGGGCGCATGAGCAGTTCTTC. Translated: CASGLGAHEQFF.

Many counts were recorded for this clonotype. The genes are TRBV10-2 and TRBJ1-6; D call uncertain. The CDR3 has 15 amino acids. From germline, CDR1 is WSHSY and CDR2 SAAADI. Trimming removed 3 bases from V and 7 bases from J, with 13 bases in between. The CDR3 DNA reads as TGCGCCAGCAGTGATTGGTGGGAGAACAATTCACCCCTCCACTTT. Residues: CASSDWWENNSPLHF.

This clonotype showed up many times. The rearrangement uses TRBV7-9 and TRBJ2-5; D is unresolved. From germline, CDR1 is SEHNR and CDR2 FQNEAQ (reference sequence). V gave up 6 bases and J gave up 4 bases, with 12 bases separating them. This CDR3 region has 13 residues. CDR3 DNA sequence: TGTGCCAGCAGAATCGGGTTCACAGAGACCCAGTACTTC. Amino acids: CASRIGFTETQYF.

This clonotype has ten or more counts. The V gene is TRBV27, the J gene TRBJ2-7; no definite D call. CDR1 is MNHEY, CDR2 SMNVEV, per germline (reference sequence). CDR3 length: 13 amino acids. Trimming took 3 bases from V and 2 from J, leaving 8 bases between them. This CDR3 reads CASSFGPTYEQYF. In DNA, the CDR3 is TGTGCCAGCAGTTTCGGCCCAACCTACGAGCAGTACTTC.